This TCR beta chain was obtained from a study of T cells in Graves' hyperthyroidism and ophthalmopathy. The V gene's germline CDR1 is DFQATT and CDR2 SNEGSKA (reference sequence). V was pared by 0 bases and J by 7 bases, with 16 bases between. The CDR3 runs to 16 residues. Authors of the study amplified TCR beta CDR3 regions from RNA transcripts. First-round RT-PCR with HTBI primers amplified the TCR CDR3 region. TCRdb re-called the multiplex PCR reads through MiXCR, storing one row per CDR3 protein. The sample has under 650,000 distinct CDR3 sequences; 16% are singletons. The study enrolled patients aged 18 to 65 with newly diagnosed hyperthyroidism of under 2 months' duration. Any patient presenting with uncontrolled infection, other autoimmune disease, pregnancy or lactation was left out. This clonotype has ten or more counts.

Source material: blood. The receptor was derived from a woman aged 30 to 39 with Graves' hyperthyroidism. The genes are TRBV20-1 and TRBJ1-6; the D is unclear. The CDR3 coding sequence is TGCAGTGCTAGAGATGGAGGCCGCGCCGGCAATTCACCCCTCCACTTT. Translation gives CSARDGGRAGNSPLHF.